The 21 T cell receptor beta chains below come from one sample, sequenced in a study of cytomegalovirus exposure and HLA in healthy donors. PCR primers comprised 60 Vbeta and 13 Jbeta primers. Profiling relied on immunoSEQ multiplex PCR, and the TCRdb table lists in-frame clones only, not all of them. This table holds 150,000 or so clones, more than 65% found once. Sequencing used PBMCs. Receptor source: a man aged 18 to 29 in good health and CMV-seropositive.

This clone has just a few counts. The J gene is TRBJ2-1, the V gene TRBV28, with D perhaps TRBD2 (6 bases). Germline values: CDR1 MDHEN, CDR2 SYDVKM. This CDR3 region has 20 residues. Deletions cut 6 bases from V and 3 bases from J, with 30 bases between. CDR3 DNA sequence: TGTGCCAGCAGCACCCGGACTGCCGATCGGAGGGGAGGCCTCTACAATGAGCAGTTCTTC. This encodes CASSTRTADRRGGLYNEQFF.

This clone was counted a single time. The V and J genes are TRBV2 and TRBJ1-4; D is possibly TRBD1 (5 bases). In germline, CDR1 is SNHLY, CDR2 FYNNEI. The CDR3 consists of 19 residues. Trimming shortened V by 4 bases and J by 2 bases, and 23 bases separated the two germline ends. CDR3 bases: TGTGCCAGCAGTGTGAGTCGGGGGGATTACCACGCGACTAATGAAAAACTGTTTTTT. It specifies CASSVSRGDYHATNEKLFF.

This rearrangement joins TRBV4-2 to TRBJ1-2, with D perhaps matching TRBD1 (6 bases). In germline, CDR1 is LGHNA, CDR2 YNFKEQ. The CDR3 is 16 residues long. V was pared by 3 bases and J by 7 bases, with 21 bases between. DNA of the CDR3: TGTGCCAGCAGCCAGCTGGGGGACAACCAAGTGTCTGGCTACACCTTC. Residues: CASSQLGDNQVSGYTF.

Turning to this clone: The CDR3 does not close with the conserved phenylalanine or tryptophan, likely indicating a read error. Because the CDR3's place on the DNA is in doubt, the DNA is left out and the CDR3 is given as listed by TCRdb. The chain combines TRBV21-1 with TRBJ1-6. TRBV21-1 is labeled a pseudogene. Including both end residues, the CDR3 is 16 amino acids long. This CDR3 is CASRRGGATYNSPLHL.

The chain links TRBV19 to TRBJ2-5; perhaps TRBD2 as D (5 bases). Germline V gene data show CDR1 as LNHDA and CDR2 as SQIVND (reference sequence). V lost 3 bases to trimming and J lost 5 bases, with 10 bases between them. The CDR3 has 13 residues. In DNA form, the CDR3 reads TGTGCCAGTAGTATCGACTCGGGGGAGACCCAGTACTTC. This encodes CASSIDSGETQYF.

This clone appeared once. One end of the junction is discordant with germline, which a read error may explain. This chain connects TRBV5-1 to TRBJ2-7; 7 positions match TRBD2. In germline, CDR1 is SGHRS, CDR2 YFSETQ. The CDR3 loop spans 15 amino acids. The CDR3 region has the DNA TGCGCCAGCGGCTTGGGGGGGAGGGTCTCCTACGAGCAGTACTTC. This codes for CASGLGGRVSYEQYF. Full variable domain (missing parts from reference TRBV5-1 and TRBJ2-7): KAGVTQTPRYLIKTRGQQVTLSCSPISGHRSVSWYQQTPGQGLQFLFEYFSETQRNKGNFPGRFSGRQFSNSRSEMNVSTLELGDSALYLCASGLGGRVSYEQYFGPGTRLTVT.

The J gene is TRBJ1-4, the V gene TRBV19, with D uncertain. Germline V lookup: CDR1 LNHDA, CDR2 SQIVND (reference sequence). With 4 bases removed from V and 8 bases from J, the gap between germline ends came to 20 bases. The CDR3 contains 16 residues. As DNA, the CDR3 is TGTGCCAGTAGTACCCTACTCCCCGCGGGATGGGAAAAACTGTTTTTT. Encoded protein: CASSTLLPAGWEKLFF.

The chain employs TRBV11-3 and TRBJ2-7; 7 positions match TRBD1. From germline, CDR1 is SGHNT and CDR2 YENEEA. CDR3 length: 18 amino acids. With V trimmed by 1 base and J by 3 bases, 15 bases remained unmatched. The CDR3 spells CASSLGSRRDSPSYEQYF. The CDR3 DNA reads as TGTGCCAGCAGCTTAGGTTCCAGACGGGACAGTCCTAGCTACGAGCAGTACTTC.

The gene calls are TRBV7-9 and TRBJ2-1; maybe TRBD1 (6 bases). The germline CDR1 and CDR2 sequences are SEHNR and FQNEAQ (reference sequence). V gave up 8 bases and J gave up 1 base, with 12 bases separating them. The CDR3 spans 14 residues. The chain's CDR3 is CASVGQGSYNEQFF. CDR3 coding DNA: TGTGCCAGCGTCGGTCAGGGGTCCTACAATGAGCAGTTCTTC.

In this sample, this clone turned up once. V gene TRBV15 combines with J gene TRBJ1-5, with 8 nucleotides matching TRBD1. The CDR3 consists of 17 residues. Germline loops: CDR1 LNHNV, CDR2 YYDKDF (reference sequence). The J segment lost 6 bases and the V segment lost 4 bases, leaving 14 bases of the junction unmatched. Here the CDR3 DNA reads TGTGCCACCAGCACTATTCTTGGACAGGGAGGGAGTCAGCCCCAGCATTTT. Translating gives CATSTILGQGGSQPQHF.

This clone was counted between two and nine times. As DNA, the CDR3 is TGTGCCAGCACTTCGGGGACATATAGGACCGGCCACACAGATACGCAGTATTTT. It specifies CASTSGTYRTGHTDTQYF. This chain uses TRBV28 with TRBJ2-3; perhaps TRBD1 as D (6 bases). The CDR3 runs to 18 residues. V lost 7 bases and J lost 2, with 25 bases in between. The germline gives CDR1 MDHEN, CDR2 SYDVKM.

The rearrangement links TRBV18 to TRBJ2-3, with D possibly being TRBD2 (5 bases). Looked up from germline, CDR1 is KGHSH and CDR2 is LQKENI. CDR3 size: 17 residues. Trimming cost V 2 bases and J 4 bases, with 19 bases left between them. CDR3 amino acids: CASSPLGGGLRADTQYF. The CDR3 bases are TGTGCCAGCTCACCATTGGGTGGAGGCCTGAGGGCAGATACGCAGTATTTT.

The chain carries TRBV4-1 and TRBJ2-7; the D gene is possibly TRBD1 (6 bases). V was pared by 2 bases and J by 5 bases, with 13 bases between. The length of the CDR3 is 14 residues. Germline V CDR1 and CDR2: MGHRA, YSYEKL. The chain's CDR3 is CASSQRQVEDEQYF. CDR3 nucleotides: TGCGCCAGCAGCCAACGACAGGTAGAAGACGAGCAGTACTTC.

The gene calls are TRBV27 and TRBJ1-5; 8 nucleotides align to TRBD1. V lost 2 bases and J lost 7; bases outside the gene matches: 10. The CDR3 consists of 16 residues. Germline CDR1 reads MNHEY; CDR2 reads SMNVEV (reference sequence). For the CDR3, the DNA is TGTGCCAGCAGTTTAGACCCGGGACAGGTTCCGCAGCCCCAGCATTTT. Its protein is CASSLDPGQVPQPQHF.

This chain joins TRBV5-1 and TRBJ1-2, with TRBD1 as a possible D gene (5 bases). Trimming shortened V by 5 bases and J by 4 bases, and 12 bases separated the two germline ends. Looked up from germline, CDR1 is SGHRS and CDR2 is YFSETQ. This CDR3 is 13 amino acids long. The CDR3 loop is CASREGIGYGYTF. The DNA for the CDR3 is TGCGCCAGCAGGGAGGGGATCGGCTATGGCTACACCTTC.

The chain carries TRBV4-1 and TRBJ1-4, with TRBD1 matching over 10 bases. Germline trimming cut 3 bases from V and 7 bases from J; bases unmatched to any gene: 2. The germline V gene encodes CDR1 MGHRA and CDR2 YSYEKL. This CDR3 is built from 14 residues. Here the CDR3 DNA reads TGCGCCAGCAGCCAGGGACAGGGGAGTGAAAAACTGTTTTTT. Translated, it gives CASSQGQGSEKLFF.

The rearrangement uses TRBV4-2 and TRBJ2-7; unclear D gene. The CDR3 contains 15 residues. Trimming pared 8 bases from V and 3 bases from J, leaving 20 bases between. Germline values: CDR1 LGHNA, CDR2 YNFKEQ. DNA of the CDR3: TGTGCCAGCTCCCAACGACTGCAAAACTACTACGAGCAGTACTTC. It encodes CASSQRLQNYYEQYF.

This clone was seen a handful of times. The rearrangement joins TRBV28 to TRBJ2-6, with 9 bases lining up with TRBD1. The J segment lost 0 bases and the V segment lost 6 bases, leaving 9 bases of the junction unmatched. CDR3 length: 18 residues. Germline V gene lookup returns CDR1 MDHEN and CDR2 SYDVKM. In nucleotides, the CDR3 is TGTGCCAGCAGAGCGGACAGGGGAGCCCCCTCTGGGGCCAACGTCCTGACTTTC. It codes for CASRADRGAPSGANVLTF.

The CDR3 sequence is CASSEMGAGTGAEAFF. CDR3 nucleotide sequence: TGCGCCAGCAGTGAAATGGGGGCAGGCACGGGCGCTGAAGCTTTCTTT. J is TRBJ1-1 and V is TRBV10-2; tentative D call: TRBD1 (6 bases). Between the trimmed V and J ends, which lost 3 bases and 6 bases, there was a span of 20 bases. In germline, CDR1 is WSHSY, CDR2 SAAADI. This CDR3 has 16 residues.

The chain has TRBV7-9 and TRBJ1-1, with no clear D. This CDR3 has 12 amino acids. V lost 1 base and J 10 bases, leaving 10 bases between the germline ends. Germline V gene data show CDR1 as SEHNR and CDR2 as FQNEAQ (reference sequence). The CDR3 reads CASSLGQAGAFF. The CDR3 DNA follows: TGTGCCAGCAGCTTAGGCCAGGCGGGAGCTTTCTTT.

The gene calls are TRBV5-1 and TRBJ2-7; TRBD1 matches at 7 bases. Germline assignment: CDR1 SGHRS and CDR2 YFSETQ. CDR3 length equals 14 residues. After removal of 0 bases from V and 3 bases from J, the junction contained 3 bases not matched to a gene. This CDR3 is CASSLGDSHYEQYF. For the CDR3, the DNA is TGCGCCAGCAGCTTGGGGGACAGCCACTACGAGCAGTACTTC.